This T cell receptor beta chain was retrieved from a study of CD8 T cells in Susac syndrome. Germline CDR1 SGHKS, CDR2 YYEKEE (reference sequence). The CDR3 has 14 residues. Trimming took off 0 bases at V and 4 bases at J, with 10 bases between the two ends. The RNA, roughly 0.5 to 1 ug, was put through reverse transcription using random hexamers. TCR beta CDR3 was amplified by immunoSEQ multiplex PCR. This amplification extended across 54 Vbeta and 13 Jbeta segments. One entry per CDR3 protein, called by TCRdb with MiXCR from the immunoSEQ multiplex PCR reads. The sample has about 400,000 distinct CDR3 sequences; around 85% are singletons.

The chain carries TRBV5-5 and TRBJ1-2; D gene uncertain. Sample: CD8+ T cells from PBMCs. The receptor's source is a human donor with multiple sclerosis. The CDR3 loop is CASSLAPEAYGYTF. CDR3 nucleotides: TGTGCCAGCAGCTTGGCTCCGGAGGCCTATGGCTACACCTTC. Supplemented by reference TRBV5-5 and TRBJ1-2, the full variable domain reads DAGVTQSPTHLIKTRGQQVTLRCSPISGHKSVSWYQQVLGQGPQFIFQYYEKEERGRGNFPDRFSARQFPNYSSELNVNALLLGDSALYLCASSLAPEAYGYTFGSGTRLTVV.